The next 16 T cell receptor beta chains were all read from a single sample in a study of OX40 agonist ivuxolimab in advanced cancers. Data came from immunoSEQ multiplex PCR; TCRdb stores just in-frame clones and leaves some out. The repertoire holds about 63,000 clones, with 75% to 90% as singletons. The input for sequencing was CD4+ or CD8+ T cells sorted from blood, taken in a trial of the OX40 agonist ivuxolimab. These receptors came from an adult with an advanced solid tumor such as melanoma, head and neck, liver or kidney cancer.

V usage is TRBV9 and J usage is TRBJ2-3; D is possibly TRBD2 (7 bases). Trimming shortened V by 10 bases and J by 2 bases, and 11 bases separated the two germline ends. The CDR3 sequence is 12 residues long. Germline V gene lookup returns CDR1 SGDLS and CDR2 YYNGEE. The CDR3 loop reads CASRGATDTQYF. The CDR3 bases are TGTGCCTCCCGGGGGGCCACAGATACGCAGTATTTT.

The chain recombines TRBV6-6 with TRBJ2-2; D may be TRBD2 (6 bases). V gave up 7 bases and J gave up 3 bases, with 9 bases separating them. Germline V gene lookup returns CDR1 MNHNY and CDR2 SVGAGI (reference sequence). This CDR3 contains 13 residues. This chain's CDR3 is CASTSSDTGELFF. The CDR3 DNA sequence: TGTGCCAGCACTTCTAGCGACACCGGGGAGCTGTTTTTT.

The gene calls are TRBV7-9 and TRBJ2-1; D is unresolved. Trimming removed 6 bases at V and 5 bases at J, with 14 bases between. The CDR3 spans 14 residues. Germline V lookup: CDR1 SEHNR, CDR2 FQNEAQ (reference sequence). The CDR3 nucleotides are TGTGCCAGCAGACCGGACCCCGCCCACAATGAGCAGTTCTTC. Protein sequence: CASRPDPAHNEQFF.

The chain uses TRBV21-1 and TRBJ2-6; the table's TRBD1 call for D was not verified on the DNA. TRBV21-1 is reported as a pseudogene. The CDR3 length is 14 residues. The CDR3 sequence is CASRNISGANVLTF. CDR3 in DNA: TGTGCCAGCAGGAACATATCCGGGGCCAACGTCCTGACTTTC.

This chain links TRBV2 with TRBJ2-5; possible D gene TRBD2, 6 bases. Germline CDR1 SNHLY, CDR2 FYNNEI. The ends were cut back, 8 bases at V and 1 base at J, with 20 bases in the middle. This CDR3 spans 16 amino acids. DNA of the CDR3: TGTGCCAGCTCCTTGGGGCGGGGCCCGGGCCAAGAGACCCAGTACTTC. Its translation is CASSLGRGPGQETQYF.

The chain has TRBV5-8 and TRBJ1-1; no reliable D call. V dropped 0 bases and J dropped 6 bases, with 12 bases sitting between them. CDR3 length: 14 amino acids. Germline V lookup: CDR1 SGHTS, CDR2 YDEGEE. The CDR3 reads CASSLGGDGAEAFF. The CDR3 region has the DNA TGTGCCAGCAGCTTGGGCGGGGATGGCGCTGAAGCTTTCTTT. The variable domain in full, with the rest retrieved from reference TRBV5-8 and TRBJ1-1, is EAGVTQSPTHLIKTRGQQATLRCSPISGHTSVYWYQQALGLGLQFLLWYDEGEERNRGNFPPRFSGRQFPNYSSELNVNALELEDSALYLCASSLGGDGAEAFFGQGTRLTVV.

The chain employs TRBV4-1 and TRBJ2-5; TRBD2 matches at 8 bases. The germline V gene encodes CDR1 MGHRA and CDR2 YSYEKL. The CDR3 is 16 amino acids. The V segment lost 5 bases and the J segment 5 bases; nucleotides outside the gene matches: 13. This CDR3 is CASSSSSGGRRETQYF. The CDR3 DNA is TGCGCCAGCAGCTCTAGTTCGGGGGGGCGTCGGGAGACCCAGTACTTC.

In DNA, the CDR3 is TGTGCCAGCAGCTTGGTTCTGCGCGAGCAGTACTTC. It is translated as CASSLVLREQYF. The rearrangement links TRBV5-5 to TRBJ2-7, with no clear D. The CDR3 contains 12 residues. Trimming cost V 0 bases and J 6 bases, with 7 bases left between them. Germline lookup yields CDR1 SGHKS and CDR2 YYEKEE (reference sequence).

The rearrangement uses TRBV6-5 and TRBJ2-7, with 9 bases matching TRBD1. This CDR3 comprises 15 residues. CDR1 is MNHEY, CDR2 SVGAGI, per germline. Trimming took 0 bases from V and 2 from J; bases not matched to a gene: 2. CDR3 in DNA: TGTGCCAGCAGTTACTCTTACAGGGGGCCCTACGAGCAGTACTTC. Encoded protein: CASSYSYRGPYEQYF.

The genes are TRBV7-6 and TRBJ2-1; TRBD2 matches at 9 bases. The CDR3 contains 16 residues. Germline CDR1 SGHVS, CDR2 FNYEAQ. Trimming took 3 bases from V and 6 from J; bases not matched to a gene: 9. The CDR3 loop reads CASSFVGTSIGNEQFF. The CDR3 DNA is TGTGCCAGCAGCTTTGTTGGGACTAGCATCGGCAATGAGCAGTTCTTC. Full variable domain (missing parts from reference TRBV7-6 and TRBJ2-1): GAGVSQSPRYKVTKRGQDVALRCDPISGHVSLYWYRQALGQGPEFLTYFNYEAQQDKSGLPNDRFSAERPEGSISTLTIQRTEQRDSAMYRCASSFVGTSIGNEQFFGPGTRLTVL.

The CDR3 coding sequence is TGCGCCAGCAGGATCTCAGGAGCAACTAATGAAAAACTGTTTTTT. It codes for CASRISGATNEKLFF. V gene TRBV5-1 combines with J gene TRBJ1-4, with D hard to call. Trimming took 5 bases from V and 0 from J, leaving 11 bases between them. Germline V lookup: CDR1 SGHRS, CDR2 YFSETQ. The CDR3 has 15 residues.

The rearrangement joins TRBV5-1 to TRBJ1-1; no definite D call. The CDR3 is 14 residues long. Germline loops: CDR1 SGHRS, CDR2 YFSETQ. V lost 4 bases and J lost 1, with 11 bases in between. The CDR3 DNA reads as TGCGCCAGCAGCCTTGCAGTGTCGAACACTGAAGCTTTCTTT. This sequence encodes CASSLAVSNTEAFF.

V gene TRBV27 combines with J gene TRBJ2-5; no firm D call. V lost 6 bases to trimming and J lost 5 bases, with 10 bases between them. Germline V gene lookup returns CDR1 MNHEY and CDR2 SMNVEV (reference sequence). The CDR3 sequence is 12 residues long. The CDR3 bases are TGTGCCAGCAGGTCGGACGGGGAGACCCAGTACTTC. As protein: CASRSDGETQYF.

This clone was counted a few times. The chain couples TRBV7-2 to TRBJ1-5; D is unclear. The V gene's germline CDR1 is SGHTA and CDR2 FQGNSA. This CDR3 is built from 13 residues. Trimming took off 5 bases at V and 1 base at J, with 6 bases between the two ends. CDR3 residues: CASSLDSNQPQHF. CDR3 nucleotide sequence: TGTGCCAGCAGCCTTGACAGCAATCAGCCCCAGCATTTT.

J is TRBJ1-3 and V is TRBV11-2; no clear D. This CDR3 contains 14 residues. Germline values: CDR1 SGHAT, CDR2 FQNNGV. Trimming shortened V by 3 bases and J by 2 bases, and 8 bases separated the two germline ends. The CDR3 spells CASSFLIPGNTIYF. The DNA for the CDR3 is TGTGCCAGCAGCTTCCTCATACCTGGAAACACCATATATTTT.

V is TRBV5-6 and J is TRBJ2-5; D uncertain. V lost 1 base, J lost 5 bases, and 6 bases lay in between. Germline loops: CDR1 SGHDT, CDR2 YYEEEE. The CDR3 sequence is 12 residues long. CDR3 loop: CASSLIGETQYF. CDR3 DNA sequence: TGTGCCAGCAGCTTGATAGGGGAGACCCAGTACTTC.